Reported below is one TCR beta chain. As yet, its antigen is unknown. Researchers sorted CD4+ cells into CD25+CD127- cells for roughly 5 patients. The data were obtained in a study of CD8+ T cells in alopecia areata. From germline, CDR1 is WSHSY and CDR2 SAAADI. Trimming took 8 bases from V and 0 from J, leaving 11 bases between them. This CDR3 region has 15 residues. Whole-study results and caveats: Relative to normal scalp, lesional scalp, especially alopecia totalis/universalis, showed higher clonality.

It was cDNA, reverse transcribed from extracted RNA, that served as the sequencing template. The assay was immunoSEQ multiplex PCR, and TCRdb's table has in-frame clones only and misses some. The sample consists of some 20,000 clones, 60% to 70% of them appearing once. This receptor was taken from a human donor with alopecia areata. What was sequenced was CD4+ Tregs sorted from blood. V is TRBV10-2 and J is TRBJ2-6, with a tentative D call TRBD2 (5 bases). The CDR3 DNA sequence: TGCGCCAGCTCGGGGTGGGGCTCTGGGGCCAACGTCCTGACTTTC. Translated, it gives CASSGWGSGANVLTF.